The clone carrying this T cell receptor beta chain has a count of ten or more. Its antigen is still unknown. The data originate from a study of post-analysis software for immune sequencing data. On the study more broadly: Disease courses included relapsing-remitting, secondary progressive and progressive-relapsing multiple sclerosis.

CDR3 length equals 15 residues. Germline CDR1 LGHDT, CDR2 YNNKEL (reference sequence). Trimming removed 2 bases from V and 7 bases from J, with 17 bases in between. General study results and limits: Those with multiple sclerosis, the patient group, showed significantly lower normalized Chao1 diversity than controls. With F measure, samples from one preparation batch clustered together strongly. When patients were compared with controls, about five TRBV segments were more frequent, TRBV5-6, TRBV5-1 and TRBV20-1 among them.

Sequencing libraries made from TCR beta cDNA carried unique molecular identifiers. There were about 0.95 to 11 million T cells, and around 500,000 cDNA molecules came from them. TCRdb ran MiXCR on the PCR reads and lists one entry per CDR3 protein. The sample carries a few hundred thousand distinct CDR3 sequences, less than 40% recorded once. This rearrangement joins TRBV3-1 to TRBJ1-2; D remains ambiguous. Sequenced sample: blood. This sequence originates from a girl aged 5 to 17 with multiple sclerosis. CDR3 loop: CASSQLEARSTGYTF. The CDR3 region has the DNA TGTGCCAGCAGCCAATTAGAAGCGCGATCGACTGGCTACACCTTC.